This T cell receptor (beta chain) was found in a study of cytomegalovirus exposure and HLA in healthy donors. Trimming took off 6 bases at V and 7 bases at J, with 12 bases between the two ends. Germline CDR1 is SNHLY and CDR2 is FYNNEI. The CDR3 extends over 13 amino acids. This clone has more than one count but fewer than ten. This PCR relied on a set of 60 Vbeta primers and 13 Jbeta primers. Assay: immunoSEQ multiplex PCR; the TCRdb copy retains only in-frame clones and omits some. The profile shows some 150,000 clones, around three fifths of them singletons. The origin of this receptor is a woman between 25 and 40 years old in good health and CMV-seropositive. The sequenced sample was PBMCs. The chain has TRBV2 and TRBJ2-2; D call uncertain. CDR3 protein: CASRTVSGGELFF. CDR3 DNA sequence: TGTGCCAGCAGAACAGTTTCAGGCGGGGAGCTGTTTTTT.